One and the same sample provided the 11 T cell receptor beta chains below, sequenced in a study of CXCR3-negative and CXCR3-positive naive CD8 T cells (dated by TCRdb to 2018 to 2020). The sample was run on a NextSeq 550. The Human TCR Profiling Kit (MiLaboratory) was used to make UMI-labeled 5' RACE TRB cDNA libraries. After TCRdb reprocessed the reads, each CDR3 protein sequence was kept as one row, without DNA. The table kept for this sample lists some 41,000 distinct CDR3 sequences. Around 1.9% of the sample is taken by the ten largest. The sample comprised naive CXCR3- CD8+ T cells from blood. Interpreted using the paper, the cell subset or site label stands for: CD45RO-CCR7+CD27+CD95- naive CD8+ T cells lacking CXCR3 (TNR3-). The receptor set was obtained from a human donor in good health. Some clones in this sample may be carry-over from other donors' samples.

CDR3 residues: CASSQYRSFQYF. J is TRBJ2-4 and V is TRBV16; checking the TCRdb D call of TRBD1 is not possible without DNA. The CDR3 has 12 amino acids. Germline V gene data show CDR1 as KGHSY and CDR2 as FQNENV.

The chain employs TRBV29-1 and TRBJ1-1. The CDR3 extends over 16 amino acids. The germline CDR1 and CDR2 sequences are SQVTM and ANQGSEA. The CDR3 region is CSVLRVPPLPNTEAFF.

The chain combines TRBV29-1 with TRBJ2-5; TCRdb's assignment of TRBD1 cannot be checked, as there is no DNA. Germline CDR1 and CDR2: SQVTM and ANQGSEA. The CDR3 is made up of 18 amino acids. The CDR3 here is CSVEVGLGTGTYQETQYF. The full variable domain, rest sourced from reference TRBV29-1 and TRBJ2-5, is SAVISQKPSRDICQRGTSLTIQCQVDSQVTMMFWYRQQPGQSLTLIATANQGSEATYESGFVIDKFPISRPNLTFSTLTVSNMSPEDSSIYLCSVEVGLGTGTYQETQYFGPGTRLLVL.

The gene calls are TRBV12-3 or TRBV12-4 and TRBJ2-7; checking the TCRdb D call of TRBD1 is not possible without DNA. The CDR3 has 18 residues. The CDR3 reads CASSLDRSGASLSYEQYF.

This chain uses TRBV29-1 with TRBJ2-7. Germline values: CDR1 SQVTM, CDR2 ANQGSEA. There are 13 residues in the CDR3. This chain's CDR3 is CSVEVPRSYEQYF.

This rearrangement joins TRBV7-6 to TRBJ2-7; as DNA is missing, the TRBD1 call by TCRdb cannot be tested. Germline lookup yields CDR1 SGHVS and CDR2 FNYEAQ. The CDR3 is 15 residues long. CDR3 amino acids: CASSLAAGVRNEQYF.

The chain joins TRBV6-2 or TRBV6-3 to TRBJ2-5. The CDR3 covers 13 residues. CDR1 and CDR2 (germline): MNHEY, SVGEGT. The CDR3 reads CASSYFASETQYF.

The rearrangement uses TRBV29-1 and TRBJ2-1; TCRdb calls TRBD1, which cannot be checked without DNA. This CDR3 contains 11 residues. Germline V gene lookup returns CDR1 SQVTM and CDR2 ANQGSEA. This chain's CDR3 is CSPGSYNEQFF.

The V and J genes are TRBV29-1 and TRBJ2-2; TCRdb's D call, TRBD1, is unchecked because there is no DNA. CDR1 SQVTM and CDR2 ANQGSEA come from the germline V gene. There are 13 residues in the CDR3. CDR3: CSDRDSHTGELFF.

The rearrangement uses TRBV12-3 or TRBV12-4 and TRBJ1-5; the D gene TCRdb calls, TRBD1, cannot be checked with no DNA. The length of the CDR3 is 14 residues. CDR3 in amino acids: CASSPGQGSQPQHF.

This rearrangement joins TRBV5-1 to TRBJ2-2. CDR1 and CDR2 from the germline V gene are SGHRS and YFSETQ. The CDR3 runs to 12 residues. CDR3 loop: CASSLSPGELFF.